This T cell receptor beta chain comes out of a study of OX40 agonist ivuxolimab in advanced cancers. Germline lookup yields CDR1 LNHDA and CDR2 SQIVND (reference sequence). The CDR3 covers 15 residues. Trimming took 0 bases from V and 5 from J; bases not matched to a gene: 5. General study findings and limits: Clones of CD4+ and CD8+ blood T cells grew by week 6 at doses of 0.1 to 3.0 mg/kg. On average, CD8+ T cells had more expanded clones than CD4+.

Measured with immunoSEQ multiplex PCR; TCRdb has only the in-frame clones, and not every one. Here the sample spans 75,000 to 100,000 clones, roughly 90% being singletons. As regards this clone: Its antigen is not identified.

This TCR derives from an adult with an advanced solid tumor such as melanoma, head and neck, liver or kidney cancer. The sequenced sample was CD4+ or CD8+ T cells sorted from blood, obtained in a trial of the OX40 agonist ivuxolimab. The rearrangement uses TRBV19 and TRBJ1-1, with 8 bases that match TRBD1. This CDR3 reads CASSIEGQGWTEAFF. DNA for the CDR3: TGTGCCAGTAGTATAGAAGGACAGGGTTGGACTGAAGCTTTCTTT.